This is a list of T cell receptor beta chains from one sample in a study of human T cells and chemical hapten exposure. In TCRdb, the RACE reads were re-called with MiXCR into one record per CDR3 protein. The data contain fewer than 100,000 distinct CDR3 sequences, around 9.4% of them singletons. Sequenced sample: whole blood. These receptors originate from a female donor in good health. Some clones in this sample may be carry-over from other donors' samples. The CDR3 runs from the conserved cysteine through the conserved F or W. A D gene is named only where the DNA matches it firmly. Not all rows give a size; the values are once, few, many and, for expanded clones, a class.

size: few; D: .; length: 12; V: TRBV12-3/TRBV12-4; J: TRBJ2-4; CDR3: CASSLGGNIQYF; DNA: TGTGCCAGCAGTTTGGGCGGAAACATTCAGTACTTC
size: few; D: TRBD2; length: 12; V: TRBV20-1; J: TRBJ2-5; CDR3: CSAWTSRETQYF; DNA: TGCAGTGCGTGGACTAGCCGAGAGACCCAGTACTTC
size: .; D: TRBD1; length: 15; V: TRBV6-5; J: TRBJ2-3; CDR3: CASSYQTGPTDTQYF; DNA: TGTGCCAGCAGTTACCAGACAGGGCCCACAGATACGCAGTATTTT
size: few; D: .; length: 13; V: TRBV29-1; J: TRBJ2-1; CDR3: CSVEEGVGNEQFF; DNA: TGCAGCGTTGAGGAGGGGGTCGGGAATGAGCAGTTCTTC
size: few; D: .; length: 17; V: TRBV21-1; J: TRBJ2-1; CDR3: CASSSHQTSGGHNEQFF; DNA: TGTGCCAGCAGCTCGCATCAAACTAGCGGGGGACACAATGAGCAGTTCTTC
size: medium-sized; D: .; length: 15; V: TRBV24-1; J: TRBJ2-2; CDR3: CATSESGRNTGELFF; DNA: TGTGCCACCAGTGAGTCGGGACGTAACACCGGGGAGCTGTTTTTT
size: many; D: TRBD2; length: 15; V: TRBV20-1; J: TRBJ2-7; CDR3: CSARDRGGRPYEQYF; DNA: TGCAGTGCTAGAGATCGGGGGGGACGACCCTACGAGCAGTACTTC
size: .; D: TRBD1; length: 13; V: TRBV28; J: TRBJ2-4; CDR3: CASSFTGQEIQYF; DNA: TGTGCCAGCAGTTTTACGGGACAGGAGATCCAGTACTTC
size: few; D: .; length: 14; V: TRBV29-1; J: TRBJ2-3; CDR3: CSVYMTGRTDTQYF; DNA: TGCAGCGTTTACATGACAGGACGCACAGATACGCAGTATTTT
size: many; D: TRBD1; length: 13; V: TRBV29-1; J: TRBJ1-5; CDR3: CSVGQGINQPQHF; DNA: TGCAGCGTTGGACAGGGAATCAATCAGCCCCAGCATTTT
size: many; D: .; length: 12; V: TRBV20-1; J: TRBJ1-1; CDR3: CSASQENTEAFF; DNA: TGCAGTGCTTCTCAGGAGAACACTGAAGCTTTCTTT
size: many; D: .; length: 15; V: TRBV6-2/TRBV6-3; J: TRBJ2-1; CDR3: CASSQPDGITNEQFF; DNA: TGTGCCAGCAGCCAACCTGACGGGATTACAAATGAGCAGTTCTTC
size: many; D: .; length: 13; V: TRBV28; J: TRBJ2-5; CDR3: CASKSVQQETQYF; DNA: TGTGCCAGCAAATCAGTTCAGCAAGAGACCCAGTACTTC
size: .; D: .; length: 16; V: TRBV7-9; J: TRBJ1-1; CDR3: CASSLANRELDTEAFF; DNA: TGTGCCAGCAGCTTAGCAAACAGGGAATTGGACACTGAAGCTTTCTTT
size: many; D: .; length: 14; V: TRBV7-6; J: TRBJ2-7; CDR3: CASSLEAGIYEQYF; DNA: TGTGCCAGCAGCTTAGAAGCCGGGATATACGAGCAGTACTTC